The 20 T cell receptor beta chains below were found in one sample sequenced in a study of post-analysis software for immune sequencing data. Study-wide results and caveats: Five TRBV segments were significantly more frequent in patients than in controls. TRBV5-6, TRBV5-1 and TRBV20-1 were among these segments.

These TCRs are of unknown antigen specificity. TCR beta cDNA libraries had unique molecular identifiers. A single record per CDR3 protein comes from TCRdb applying MiXCR to the PCR reads. The sample holds fewer than 850,000 distinct CDR3 sequences; around 27% are singletons and the top ten take approximately 0.55%. Specimen: blood. The origin of the receptors is a girl aged 10-17 years with multiple sclerosis.

This chain connects TRBV29-1 to TRBJ1-1; 9 bases fit TRBD1. CDR1 and CDR2 from the germline V gene are SQVTM and ANQGSEA. V dropped 2 bases and J dropped 0; count of bases not matched to a gene: 4. The length of the CDR3 is 15 residues. Here the CDR3 reads CSVERDRVMNTEAFF. As DNA, the CDR3 is TGCAGCGTTGAAAGGGACAGGGTAATGAACACTGAAGCTTTCTTT. The full variable domain, with the rest looked up from reference TRBV29-1 and TRBJ1-1, is SAVISQKPSRDICQRGTSLTIQCQVDSQVTMMFWYRQQPGQSLTLIATANQGSEATYESGFVIDKFPISRPNLTFSTLTVSNMSPEDSSIYLCSVERDRVMNTEAFFGQGTRLTVV.

The chain combines TRBV29-1 with TRBJ2-7; 7 bases are shared with TRBD2. The V and J ends lost 6 bases and 2 bases, in that order; junction bases with no gene match: 7. Looked up from germline, CDR1 is SQVTM and CDR2 is ANQGSEA. This CDR3 spans 13 amino acids. In DNA form, the CDR3 reads TGCAGCGTCTTGGGGGGGAAAACCTACGAGCAGTACTTC. This translates into CSVLGGKTYEQYF.

This clonotype was detected only a few times. The gene calls are TRBV6-1 and TRBJ2-4; possibly TRBD2 for D (5 bases). This CDR3 comprises 15 residues. V dropped 8 bases and J dropped 0 bases, with 14 bases sitting between them. Germline V gives CDR1 MNHNS, CDR2 SASEGT. CDR3 nucleotides: TGTGCCAGCGCCCCAGGACTCCTAGCCAAAAACATTCAGTACTTC. This codes for CASAPGLLAKNIQYF.

The chain's CDR3 is CASSLARLAGGVDTQYF. CDR3 sequence (DNA): TGCGCCAGCAGCTTGGCCCGACTAGCGGGAGGGGTAGATACGCAGTATTTT. The rearrangement links TRBV5-1 to TRBJ2-3, with 14 bases fitting TRBD2. Trimming at V came to 0 bases and at J to 5 bases, leaving 5 bases not matched to a gene. This CDR3 has 17 residues. CDR1 and CDR2 (germline): SGHRS, YFSETQ.

The chain employs TRBV20-1 and TRBJ1-1; D not resolved. Germline assignment: CDR1 DFQATT and CDR2 SNEGSKA (reference sequence). Deletions cut 6 bases from V and 3 bases from J, with 17 bases between. The CDR3 is made up of 14 amino acids. CDR3 protein: CSARPGRGYTEAFF. DNA of the CDR3: TGCAGTGCCCGACCGGGAAGAGGGTACACTGAAGCTTTCTTT.

In this sample, this clonotype turned up a few times. This chain links TRBV7-2 with TRBJ2-5; TRBD1 matches 9 bases. V lost 4 bases and J lost 5; bases outside the gene matches: 5. CDR1 is SGHTA, CDR2 FQGNSA, per germline. CDR3 length: 14 amino acids. CDR3 sequence: CASSSRTGVETQYF. CDR3 nucleotide sequence: TGTGCCAGCAGCTCCCGGACAGGGGTGGAGACCCAGTACTTC.

This clonotype has only a few counts. The V gene is TRBV7-2, the J gene TRBJ2-6; D is ambiguous. Trimming took off 5 bases at V and 0 bases at J, with 11 bases between the two ends. Germline V CDR1 and CDR2: SGHTA, FQGNSA. This CDR3 contains 16 residues. The CDR3 nucleotides are TGTGCCAGCAGCCCACGGGCCACCTCTGGGGCCAACGTCCTGACTTTC. Its translation: CASSPRATSGANVLTF.

The V gene is TRBV15, the J gene TRBJ1-2, with D perhaps TRBD1 (5 bases). This CDR3 region has 14 residues. Trimming shortened V by 7 bases and J by 6 bases, and 18 bases separated the two germline ends. Germline V lookup: CDR1 LNHNV, CDR2 YYDKDF (reference sequence). The CDR3, as DNA: TGTGCCACCAACGCGGGACCCCAAAGGGATGGCTACACCTTC. This sequence encodes CATNAGPQRDGYTF.

This clonotype was counted once. The chain joins TRBV6-6 to TRBJ1-5, with 10 nucleotides matching TRBD1. The V segment lost 6 bases and the J segment 6 bases; nucleotides outside the gene matches: 8. Looked up from germline, CDR1 is MNHNY and CDR2 is SVGAGI (reference sequence). The CDR3 consists of 15 residues. The CDR3 DNA sequence: TGTGCCAGCAGGGGCGGACAGGGGGTAGGTCAGCCCCAGCATTTT. This gives the protein CASRGGQGVGQPQHF.

This clonotype showed up just a few times. The chain joins TRBV29-1 to TRBJ2-2; 7 bases line up with TRBD1. Germline V lookup: CDR1 SQVTM, CDR2 ANQGSEA. The CDR3 is made up of 15 amino acids. V shed 4 bases, J shed 3 bases, and the junction held 8 bases outside the gene matches. CDR3 protein: CSVAKTGVDTGELFF. The CDR3 DNA reads TGCAGCGTTGCTAAAACAGGGGTCGACACCGGGGAGCTGTTTTTT.

V usage is TRBV4-3 and J usage is TRBJ2-1; 13 bases are shared with TRBD2. CDR3 length: 14 residues. Trimming at V came to 5 bases and at J to 9 bases, leaving 4 bases not matched to a gene. Germline lookup yields CDR1 LGHNA and CDR2 YSLEER. The CDR3 bases are TGCGCCAGCAGCGAGGGACTAGCGGGAAGTGAGCAGTTCTTC. Its protein product is CASSEGLAGSEQFF.

The chain uses TRBV7-2 and TRBJ2-7; TRBD2 matches 7 bases. With V trimmed by 5 bases and J by 3 bases, 10 bases remained unmatched. The germline V gene has CDR1 SGHTA and CDR2 FQGNSA. The CDR3 has 15 residues. DNA of the CDR3: TGTGCCAGCAGCATTATCGGGCTAGCGGACTACGAGCAGTACTTC. Translating it yields CASSIIGLADYEQYF.

The chain carries TRBV7-2 and TRBJ2-7; 11 nucleotides align to TRBD2. From germline, CDR1 is SGHTA and CDR2 FQGNSA. CDR3 length: 15 residues. Trimming removed 5 bases from V and 10 bases from J; junction bases left unmatched: 13. The chain's CDR3 is CASSRTSGGQRAQYF. The CDR3 region has the DNA TGTGCCAGCAGCCGCACTAGCGGGGGACAGCGGGCCCAGTACTTC.

The table lists this clonotype with a few counts. The chain recombines TRBV28 with TRBJ2-6, with a weak D call TRBD1 (5 bases). Germline assignment: CDR1 MDHEN and CDR2 SYDVKM. V was cut by 6 bases and J by 0 bases, with 15 bases left in between. The CDR3 runs 17 residues. The CDR3, as DNA: TGTGCCAGCAGGGAAGAGAGACAGTTCTCTGGGGCCAACGTCCTGACTTTC. Its protein is CASREERQFSGANVLTF.

The chain links TRBV20-1 to TRBJ1-4; 9 bases line up with TRBD1. The germline CDR1 and CDR2 sequences are DFQATT and SNEGSKA (reference sequence). The trim removed 3 bases at V and 6 bases at J, leaving 8 bases unmatched. The CDR3 covers 15 residues. In nucleotides, the CDR3 is TGCAGTGCTAGCCCGGGACAGGGTGTTCATGAAAAACTGTTTTTT. Amino acids: CSASPGQGVHEKLFF.

This clonotype has a handful of counts. The V gene is TRBV6-2 or TRBV6-3, the J gene TRBJ2-7; a possible D gene is TRBD2 (6 bases). The CDR3 totals 17 residues. Trimming cost V 0 bases and J 3 bases, with 18 bases left between them. In germline, CDR1 is MNHEY, CDR2 SVGEGT. In DNA form, the CDR3 reads TGTGCCAGCAGTTACTCGACGGGATCGGGGGAGTACTACGAGCAGTACTTC. Residues: CASSYSTGSGEYYEQYF.

This chain joins TRBV7-9 and TRBJ1-1; 8 nucleotides match TRBD1. The germline CDR1 and CDR2 sequences are SEHNR and FQNEAQ (reference sequence). The CDR3 extends over 13 amino acids. Trimming took 4 bases from V and 4 from J; bases not matched to a gene: 2. CDR3 DNA sequence: TGTGCCAGCAGCTACGGGACAGGCACTGAAGCTTTCTTT. Amino acid sequence: CASSYGTGTEAFF.

The V call is TRBV6-5, the J call TRBJ2-2; D possibly corresponds to TRBD2 (5 bases). The CDR3 loop spans 12 amino acids. Germline V gene lookup returns CDR1 MNHEY and CDR2 SVGAGI. The V and J ends lost 5 bases and 5 bases respectively, with 6 bases between them. The CDR3 spells CASSRTTGELFF. The CDR3 DNA reads TGTGCCAGCAGTCGGACTACCGGGGAGCTGTTTTTT.

In DNA, the CDR3 is TGTGCCAGCATCAAGGACGGGGGTAGCAATCAGCCCCAGCATTTT. Its translation: CASIKDGGSNQPQHF. The chain combines TRBV12-3 or TRBV12-4 with TRBJ1-5; D is perhaps TRBD1 (5 bases). The CDR3 has 15 amino acids. Trimming removed 7 bases at V and 0 bases at J, with 13 bases between.

The chain links TRBV20-1 to TRBJ2-6; perhaps TRBD2 as D (6 bases). The V end was cut by 5 bases, the J end by 0 bases, with 23 bases between. In germline, CDR1 is DFQATT, CDR2 SNEGSKA (reference sequence). The CDR3 covers 19 residues. The CDR3 DNA reads as TGCAGTGCTTACACTCCCGGGACTTACAGCCCCTCTGGGGCCAACGTCCTGACTTTC. Amino acid sequence: CSAYTPGTYSPSGANVLTF.